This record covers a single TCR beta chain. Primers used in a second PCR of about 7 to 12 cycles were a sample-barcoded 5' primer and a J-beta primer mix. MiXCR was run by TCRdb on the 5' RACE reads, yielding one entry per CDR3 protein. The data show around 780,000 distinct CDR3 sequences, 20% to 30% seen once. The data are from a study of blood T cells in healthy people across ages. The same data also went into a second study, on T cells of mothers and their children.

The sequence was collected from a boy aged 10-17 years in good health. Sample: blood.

Here the CDR3 DNA reads TGTGCCAGCAGCCTACTAGCGGGGGTTTCCCCCTACGAGCAGTACTTC. Protein: CASSLLAGVSPYEQYF. The chain employs TRBV11-2 and TRBJ2-7, with TRBD2 matching over 11 bases. The germline V gene has CDR1 SGHAT and CDR2 FQNNGV. With 5 bases clipped from V and 2 bases from J, the junction kept 8 bases outside the gene matches. CDR3 length: 16 residues.